The source of this T cell receptor beta chain is a study of patients and donors after allogeneic stem cell transplantation. This clonotype was observed once. The CDR3 extends over 17 amino acids. Germline V gene data show CDR1 as LGHNA and CDR2 as YSLEER. Trimming removed 1 base from V and 8 bases from J, with 20 bases in between. MiXCR, applied by TCRdb to the RT-PCR reads, yields one record per CDR3 protein. The data show 98,000 or so distinct CDR3 sequences, about a third seen once. Specimen: blood, either unsorted or a sorted T cell fraction (not recorded which). The chain has TRBV4-3 and TRBJ2-2; D is possibly TRBD2 (6 bases). This sequence was found in a human donor who was either an allogeneic HSCT recipient or a stem cell or donor lymphocyte infusion donor (not recorded which). It is not recorded whose cells these are; they may come from a transplant donor. As DNA, the CDR3 is TGCGCCAGCAGCCAAGGGGTAACGGGAGCCGTTCAGGGGGAGCTGTTTTTT. This encodes CASSQGVTGAVQGELFF.